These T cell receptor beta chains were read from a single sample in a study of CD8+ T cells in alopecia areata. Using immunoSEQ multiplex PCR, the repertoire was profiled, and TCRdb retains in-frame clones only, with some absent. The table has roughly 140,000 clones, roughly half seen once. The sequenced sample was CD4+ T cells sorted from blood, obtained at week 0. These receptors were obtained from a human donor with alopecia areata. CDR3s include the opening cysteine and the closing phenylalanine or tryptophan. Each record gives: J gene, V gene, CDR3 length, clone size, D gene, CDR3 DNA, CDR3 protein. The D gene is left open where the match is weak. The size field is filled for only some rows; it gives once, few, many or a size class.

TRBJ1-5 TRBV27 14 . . TGTGCCAGCAGTATACAGGGAAGGGGTCAGCCCCAGCATTTT CASSIQGRGQPQHF
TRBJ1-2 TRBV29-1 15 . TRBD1 TGCAGCGTTGAACCCTACCAGACAGGGTGGGGTGGCTACACCTTC CSVEPYQTGWGGYTF
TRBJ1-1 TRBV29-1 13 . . TGCAGCGTTGAAGATTATTTGGACCTGGGAACTTTCTTT CSVEDYLDLGTFF
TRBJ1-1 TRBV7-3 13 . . TGTGCCAGCAGCTTATTGCACAACACTGAAGCTTTCTTT CASSLLHNTEAFF
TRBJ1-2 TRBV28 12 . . TGTGCCAGCAGTAAAAGCAGGGATGGCTACACCTTC CASSKSRDGYTF
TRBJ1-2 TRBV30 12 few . TGTGCCTGGTCCACAGGGAACTATGGCTACACCTTC CAWSTGNYGYTF
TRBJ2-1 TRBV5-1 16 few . TGCGCCAGCAGCCGAACTACGACCAGCTCCTACAATGAGCAGTTCTTC CASSRTTTSSYNEQFF
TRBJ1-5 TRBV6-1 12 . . TGTGCCAGCACCACAGATAGGGGGGCCCAGCATTTT CASTTDRGAQHF
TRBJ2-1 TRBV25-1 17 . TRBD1 TGTGCCAGCAGTGAGGGACAGGCGATTAGCTCCTACAATGAGCAGTTCTTC CASSEGQAISSYNEQFF
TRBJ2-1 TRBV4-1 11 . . TGCGCCAGCAGCCAAGGAGCTGAGCAGTTCTTC CASSQGAEQFF
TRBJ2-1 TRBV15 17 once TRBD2 TGTGCCACCAGCAGAGATCGGGTAGCGGGAGGACCAGATGAGCAGTTCTTC CATSRDRVAGGPDEQFF
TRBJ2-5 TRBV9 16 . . TGTGCCAGCAGCGTAAGTTACAGAAACATCCAAGAGACCCAGTACTTC CASSVSYRNIQETQYF
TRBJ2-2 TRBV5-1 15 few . TGCGCCAGCAGCTGGGGGACATTAAACACCGGGGAGCTGTTTTTT CASSWGTLNTGELFF
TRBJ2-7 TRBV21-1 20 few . TGTGCCAGCAGCAAAGATGTAGCGGGATTCCATTACTGTAGGGCCTACGAGCAGTACTTC CASSKDVAGFHYCRAYEQYF
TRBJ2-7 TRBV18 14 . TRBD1 TGTGCCAGCTCACCGGGACAGTCAAAGTACGAGCAGTACTTC CASSPGQSKYEQYF
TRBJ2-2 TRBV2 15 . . TGTGCCAGCAGTGAAGAGGGAATGGGCACCGGGGAGCTGTTTTTT CASSEEGMGTGELFF
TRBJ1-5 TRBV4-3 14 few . TGCGCCAGCAGCCAAGATTTCGGATCTCAGCCCCAGCATTTT CASSQDFGSQPQHF
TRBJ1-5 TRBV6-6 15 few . TGTGCCAGCAGTTACTCGTCGACACTAGATCAGCCCCAGCATTTT CASSYSSTLDQPQHF
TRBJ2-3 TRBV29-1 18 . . TGCAGCGTTGAAGATCGAAGAAAAGCGGGCCCGCTCACAGATACGCAGTATTTT CSVEDRRKAGPLTDTQYF
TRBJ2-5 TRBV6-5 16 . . TGTGCCAGCAGTTACTCGAGCAGGGACGTGTGGGAGACCCAGTACTTC CASSYSSRDVWETQYF
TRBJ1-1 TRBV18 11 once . TGTGCCAGCTCTCCAGGGGCCGAAGCTTTCTTT CASSPGAEAFF
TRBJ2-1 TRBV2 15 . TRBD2 TGTGCCAGCACCCCGGGACTAGCGGGATTCAATGAGCAGTTCTTC CASTPGLAGFNEQFF
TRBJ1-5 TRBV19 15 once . TGTGCCAGTAGTATGAGTGGAGGGAATAATCAGCCCCAGCATTTT CASSMSGGNNQPQHF
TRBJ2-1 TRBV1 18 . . TGCACCAGCAGCCAAGAGATTAAGTGGGTGCAAACAGGGCTAGAGCAGTTCTTC CTSSQEIKWVQTGLEQFF
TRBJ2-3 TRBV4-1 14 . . TGCGCCAGCAGCCAAGATACTAGCACAGATACGCAGTATTTT CASSQDTSTDTQYF
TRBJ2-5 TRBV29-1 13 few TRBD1 TGCAGCGTTGAGGGACAGCTCGGAGAGACCCAGTACTTC CSVEGQLGETQYF
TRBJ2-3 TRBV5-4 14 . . TGTGCCAGCAGCCAAAGGCGCGGGACAGATACGCAGTATTTT CASSQRRGTDTQYF
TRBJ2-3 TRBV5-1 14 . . TGCGCCAGCAGCCCGGGACTTTCTACCGATACGCAGTATTTT CASSPGLSTDTQYF
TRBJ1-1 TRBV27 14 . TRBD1 TGTGCCAGCAGGGACAGGGGGCTGGGGACTGAAGCTTTCTTT CASRDRGLGTEAFF
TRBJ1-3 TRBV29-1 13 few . TGCAGCGTTGTTTTCGGTACTGGAAACACCATATATTTT CSVVFGTGNTIYF
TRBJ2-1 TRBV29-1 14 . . TGCAGCGTTGAGGGCCTGCGCTCCTACAATGAGCAGTTCTTC CSVEGLRSYNEQFF
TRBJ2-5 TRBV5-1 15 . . TGCGCCAGCAGCTTGGACGGACACCCTGGGGAGGCCCAGTACTTC CASSLDGHPGEAQYF
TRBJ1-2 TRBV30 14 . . TGTGCCTATAAGAGGGCCCGAGGGTACTATGGCTACACCTTC CAYKRARGYYGYTF
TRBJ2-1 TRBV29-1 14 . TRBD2 TGCAGCGTTGTTGTCTCTAGCGGGAGTTTTGAGCAGTTCTTC CSVVVSSGSFEQFF
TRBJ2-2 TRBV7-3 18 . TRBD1 TGTGCCAGCAGCTTACTCCCTGCCGGGACAGCAAACACCGGGGAGCTGTTTTTT CASSLLPAGTANTGELFF
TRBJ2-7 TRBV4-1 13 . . TGCGCCAGCAGCCAAGATCTCGAGGTAAAGCAGTACTTC CASSQDLEVKQYF
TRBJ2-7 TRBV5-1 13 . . TGCGCCAGCATGGACTCTAGCTCCTACGAGCAGTACTTC CASMDSSSYEQYF
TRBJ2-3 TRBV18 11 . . TGTGCCAGCTCACCAGCAGATACGCAGTATTTT CASSPADTQYF
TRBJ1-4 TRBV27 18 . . TGTGCCAGCAGTTCACGGCCCCCCAGGGAAATTCAAAATGAAAAACTGTTTTTT CASSSRPPREIQNEKLFF
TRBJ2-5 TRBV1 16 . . TGCACCAGCAGCCATGCCCGGGGGACCTGCCAAGAGACCCAGTACTTC CTSSHARGTCQETQYF
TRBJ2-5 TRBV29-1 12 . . TGCAGCGTTGAAGAGGCGCTAGAGACCCAGTACTTC CSVEEALETQYF
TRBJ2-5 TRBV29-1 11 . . TGCAGCGTTGACCACAGCGGGACCCAGTACTTC CSVDHSGTQYF
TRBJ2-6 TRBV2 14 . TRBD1 TGTGCCAGCAGCTCGGACAGGGCCCGTCCCCTCCTGACTTTC CASSSDRARPLLTF
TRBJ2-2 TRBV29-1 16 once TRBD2 TGCAGCGCCCAGGTTGGAGCGGGAGTAAGCACCGGGGAGCTGTTTTTT CSAQVGAGVSTGELFF
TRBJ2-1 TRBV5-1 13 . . TGCGCCAGTCGACCCGATAGCGTGCGGGAGCAGTTCTTC CASRPDSVREQFF
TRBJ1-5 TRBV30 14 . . TGTGCCTGGAGTGGAATTGGCGGCAATCAGCCCCAGCATTTT CAWSGIGGNQPQHF
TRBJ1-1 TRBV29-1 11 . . TGCAGCGTTGTAAGGCATCCTGAAGCTTTCTTT CSVVRHPEAFF
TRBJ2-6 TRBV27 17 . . TGTGCCAGCAGTTCCGAAGGGGGGCGGGCTGGGGCCAACGTCCTGACTTTC CASSSEGGRAGANVLTF
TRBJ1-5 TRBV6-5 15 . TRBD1 TGTGCCAGCAGTGCCCAAGGACAGGGGGGTCAGCCCCAGCATTTT CASSAQGQGGQPQHF
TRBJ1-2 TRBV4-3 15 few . TGCGCCAGCAGCCAAGATCGCGCGGGGGGGCAGGGCTACACCTTC CASSQDRAGGQGYTF
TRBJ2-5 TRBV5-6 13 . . TGTGCCAGCAGCTTGCTCAGGGGCGGGTCCCAGTACTTC CASSLLRGGSQYF
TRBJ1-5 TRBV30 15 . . TGTGCCTGGAGTCGGGTCCTAAATAGCAATCAGCCCCAGCATTTT CAWSRVLNSNQPQHF
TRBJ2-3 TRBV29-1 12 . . TGCAGCGTTCTTAGGACGGCGAATACGCAGTATTTT CSVLRTANTQYF
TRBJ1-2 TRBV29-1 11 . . TGCAGCGTCGATAAGGGAGACGGCTACACCTTC CSVDKGDGYTF
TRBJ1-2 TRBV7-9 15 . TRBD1 TGTGCCAGCAGCTTAGAGTGGGGGACAGCTTATGGCTACACCTTC CASSLEWGTAYGYTF
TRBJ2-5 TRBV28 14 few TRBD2 TGTGCCAGCACCCGGGGAGGGCCCCAAGGGACCCAGTACTTC CASTRGGPQGTQYF
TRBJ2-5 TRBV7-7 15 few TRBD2 TGTGCTAGCAGCTCAACGACTAGCGGGAGTGAGACCCAGTACTTC CASSSTTSGSETQYF
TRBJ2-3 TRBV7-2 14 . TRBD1 TGTGCCAGCAGCTCAGGGGGCCCGGGGCGAACGCAGTATTTT CASSSGGPGRTQYF
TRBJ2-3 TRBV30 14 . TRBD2 TGTGCCTGGGGACTAGCGGGAAGGGCAGATACGCAGTATTTT CAWGLAGRADTQYF